Here is one TCR beta chain with its context. Antigen unknown. Genomic DNA came from blood conventional CD4+ T cells gated CD25-low CD127-high. The CDR3 length is 13 residues. Losses at the gene ends were 7 bases for V and 4 bases for J; bases not matched to a gene: 7. CDR1 and CDR2 (germline): ENHRY, SYGVKD. The method was immunoSEQ multiplex PCR; TCRdb's version includes in-frame clones alone and lacks a portion of them. The sample contains more than 20,000 clones, roughly 96% of which appear only once. The sample originates from a study of regulatory and conventional T cells in RAG deficiency. The study's findings and limits: Compared with controls, unique Treg TCR beta sequences dropped approximately 100-fold in Omenn syndrome and CID/AS. Shorter CDR3s in all patient subsets; >90% Treg-Tconv overlap in Omenn.

These records were also assigned to another study, of regulatory T cells. That paper adds: Amplification used 52 TRBV primers and 13 TRBJ primers.

The sequence derives from a human donor in good health. The J gene is TRBJ2-7, the V gene TRBV10-3; 7 bases agree with TRBD2. Sequencing was performed on CD25- CD4+ T cells sorted from blood. In DNA form, the CDR3 reads TGTGCCATCACCGACGGGGGGTGGTACGAGCAGTACTTC. Translated, it gives CAITDGGWYEQYF.